This T cell receptor beta chain is from a study of blood T cells in healthy people across ages. Overall study findings and caveats: It was held that diversity estimates obtained from one million T cells represented underestimates. Older age coincided with a roughly linear decline in TCR beta diversity per million T cells.

Isolating PBMCs gave at least 6 million of these cells per sample. This clonotype was recorded once. Antigen unknown. The germline V gene encodes CDR1 MGHRA and CDR2 YSYEKL. Trimming stripped 3 bases from V and 4 bases from J, with 12 bases between. CDR3 length: 15 residues. A sample-barcoded 5' primer and a J-beta primer mix were used in a second PCR of about 7 to 11 cycles. TCRdb re-derived calls from the 5' RACE reads in MiXCR, one entry per CDR3 protein. The sample lists over a million distinct CDR3 sequences; approximately 38% were seen once. Sequencing input: blood. The rearrangement joins TRBV4-1 to TRBJ1-4, with D hard to call. The sequence came from a woman under 30 in good health. The chain's CDR3 is CASSQVGGFNEKLFF. CDR3 bases: TGCGCCAGCAGCCAGGTTGGAGGGTTTAATGAAAAACTGTTTTTT.